These 22 T cell receptor beta chains originate from one sample sequenced in a study of CD8 T cells in ankylosing spondylitis. A single record per CDR3 protein comes from TCRdb applying MiXCR to the 5' RACE reads. This table has approximately 250,000 distinct CDR3 sequences, roughly a quarter appearing once. The sequenced sample consisted of blood, either unsorted or a sorted T cell fraction (not recorded which). The origin of the receptors is a male donor with ankylosing spondylitis or in good health (not recorded which).

Only a few counts were recorded for this clonotype. The V and J genes are TRBV20-1 and TRBJ2-7; no definite D call. The germline V gene has CDR1 DFQATT and CDR2 SNEGSKA (reference sequence). V was clipped by 1 base and J by 2 bases, with 12 bases between them. The CDR3 length is 14 residues. The DNA of the CDR3 is TGCAGTGCTAGAGGTCAAATTCATACCTACGAGCAGTACTTC. Residues: CSARGQIHTYEQYF.

This clonotype was seen ten or more times. This chain connects TRBV7-9 to TRBJ1-2; the D is unclear. Germline V gene sequence: CDR1 SEHNR, CDR2 FQNEAQ (reference sequence). The V end lost 5 bases, the J end lost 3 bases, and 10 bases lay between the germline ends. This CDR3 is 13 amino acids long. CDR3 sequence reads: CASSREAYYGYTF. CDR3 bases: TGTGCCAGCAGCAGGGAAGCGTACTATGGCTACACCTTC.

V and J are TRBV6-1 and TRBJ2-7; maybe TRBD1 (6 bases). V lost 5 bases, J lost 3 bases, and 20 bases lay in between. This CDR3 has 16 residues. The V gene's germline CDR1 is MNHNS and CDR2 SASEGT. The DNA of the CDR3 is TGTGCCAGCAGTCTCCGGGACACACTTCGCCTCTACGAGCAGTACTTC. It translates to CASSLRDTLRLYEQYF.

This clonotype has a handful of counts. Written as DNA, the CDR3 is TGCAGTGCTAGGGGGACAGCAGCTAACTATGGCTACACCTTC. Its translation is CSARGTAANYGYTF. This chain joins TRBV20-1 and TRBJ1-2, with 7 bases matching TRBD1. V was pared by 3 bases and J by 0 bases, with 4 bases of the junction left unmatched. This CDR3 region has 14 residues. Germline V gives CDR1 DFQATT, CDR2 SNEGSKA (reference sequence).

This clonotype has a single count. The chain has TRBV5-1 and TRBJ2-1, with D uncertain. V shed 0 bases and J shed 6 bases, with 10 bases lying between them. The germline CDR1 and CDR2 sequences are SGHRS and YFSETQ. The CDR3 runs to 14 residues. CDR3 sequence: CASSLAPPGNEQFF. CDR3 bases: TGCGCCAGCAGCTTGGCTCCGCCAGGCAATGAGCAGTTCTTC.

CDR3 residues: CSARALLGQGNSYNEQFF. The CDR3 DNA reads as TGCAGTGCTAGAGCCCTGCTCGGACAGGGTAACTCCTACAATGAGCAGTTCTTC. The chain is built from TRBV20-1 and TRBJ2-1; TRBD1 aligns across 8 bases. The trim removed 1 base at V and 0 bases at J, leaving 11 bases unmatched. Germline V CDR1 and CDR2: DFQATT, SNEGSKA (reference sequence). The length of the CDR3 is 18 residues.

The chain uses TRBV20-1 and TRBJ2-1; no firm D call. With 2 bases removed from V and 4 bases from J, the gap between germline ends came to 12 bases. Germline lookup yields CDR1 DFQATT and CDR2 SNEGSKA (reference sequence). The CDR3 spans 14 residues. Here the CDR3 DNA reads TGCAGTGCTAGAACCGTTGAATTATACAATGAGCAGTTCTTC. It is translated as CSARTVELYNEQFF.

This clonotype was seen more than once but under ten times. V and J are TRBV7-9 and TRBJ2-7; either TRBD1 or TRBD2 may supply D (5 bases each). V lost 5 bases to trimming and J lost 0 bases, with 17 bases between them. This CDR3 comprises 16 residues. Germline values: CDR1 SEHNR, CDR2 FQNEAQ (reference sequence). The CDR3 here is CASSAQSGDGSYEQYF. CDR3 DNA: TGTGCCAGCAGCGCCCAGAGTGGGGACGGCTCCTACGAGCAGTACTTC.

This clonotype was counted a few times. The chain joins TRBV5-5 to TRBJ2-7; 9 bases are a match to TRBD1. This CDR3 contains 15 residues. After removal of 4 bases from V and 2 bases from J, the junction contained 7 bases not matched to a gene. Germline V lookup: CDR1 SGHKS, CDR2 YYEKEE (reference sequence). The CDR3 sequence is CASSQTGGEPYEQYF. For the CDR3, the DNA is TGTGCCAGCAGCCAGACAGGGGGAGAGCCCTACGAGCAGTACTTC.

The chain couples TRBV12-3 or TRBV12-4 to TRBJ2-3; TRBD2 matches 10 bases. The CDR3 loop spans 16 amino acids. V lost 3 bases, J lost 3 bases, and 6 bases stayed unmatched. The DNA of the CDR3 is TGTGCCAGCAGTTTTGGAGCGGGGGGGGGAACAGATACGCAGTATTTT. Its protein is CASSFGAGGGTDTQYF.

The table lists this clonotype with many counts. The CDR3 region is CSVEHRDSETQYF. DNA for the CDR3: TGCAGCGTTGAGCACCGGGACTCGGAGACCCAGTACTTC. The chain has TRBV29-1 and TRBJ2-5; a possible D gene is TRBD2 (6 bases). This CDR3 comprises 13 residues. The germline V gene has CDR1 SQVTM and CDR2 ANQGSEA. Trimming took 3 bases from V and 5 from J, leaving 13 bases between them.

This chain connects TRBV12-3 or TRBV12-4 to TRBJ2-7, with D uncertain. This CDR3 contains 13 residues. The V end lost 5 bases, the J end lost 4 bases, and 12 bases lay between the germline ends. The CDR3 loop reads CASSPQPPYEQYF. The DNA of the CDR3 is TGTGCCAGCAGTCCCCAACCCCCGTACGAGCAGTACTTC.

This clonotype was observed many times. The chain employs TRBV12-3 or TRBV12-4 and TRBJ2-5; D call uncertain. V dropped 6 bases and J dropped 4 bases, with 9 bases sitting between them. The CDR3 has 12 amino acids. CDR3 loop: CASSQERETQYF. The CDR3 bases are TGTGCCAGCAGCCAGGAACGAGAGACCCAGTACTTC.

Only a few counts were recorded for this clonotype. The chain joins TRBV20-1 to TRBJ2-7; D may be TRBD2 (6 bases). V lost 3 bases, J lost 3 bases, and 24 bases lay in between. Per germline, CDR1 DFQATT and CDR2 SNEGSKA (reference sequence). The CDR3 extends over 17 amino acids. Written as DNA, the CDR3 is TGCAGTGCTAGTAGCTCCCCACTAGCAGCCACCAACTACGAGCAGTACTTC. Translation gives CSASSSPLAATNYEQYF.

J is TRBJ2-7 and V is TRBV24-1, with 9 positions matching TRBD1. V lost 9 bases, J lost 6 bases, and 8 bases stayed unmatched. Germline-derived CDR1 and CDR2 are KGHDR and SFDVKD. The CDR3 runs to 13 residues. The CDR3 sequence is CATLGQGGGEQYF. The CDR3 DNA reads as TGTGCCACCCTGGGACAGGGCGGCGGCGAGCAGTACTTC.

The rearrangement joins TRBV12-3 or TRBV12-4 to TRBJ1-2; D perhaps matches TRBD1 (6 bases). V was cut by 7 bases and J by 8 bases, with 8 bases left in between. The CDR3 runs to 10 residues. Written as DNA, the CDR3 is TGTGCCAGCATCGGACAGGGCTACACCTTC. Its translation: CASIGQGYTF.

This clonotype was picked up a small number of times. The CDR3 region has the DNA TGCAGCGTAGACCCGGGACAGCGATACAATGAGCAGTTCTTC. It specifies CSVDPGQRYNEQFF. The chain joins TRBV29-1 to TRBJ2-1; 7 nucleotides line up with TRBD1. V lost 6 bases and J lost 4; bases outside the gene matches: 9. The CDR3 is 14 residues long. Germline values: CDR1 SQVTM, CDR2 ANQGSEA.

The rearrangement links TRBV2 to TRBJ2-7; D is unresolved. This CDR3 comprises 12 residues. Trimming took off 6 bases at V and 3 bases at J, with 9 bases between the two ends. CDR1 and CDR2 (germline): SNHLY, FYNNEI. CDR3 residues: CASRHGGYEQYF. Written as DNA, the CDR3 is TGTGCCAGCAGGCATGGTGGCTACGAGCAGTACTTC.

This clonotype occurred many times. The chain joins TRBV5-1 to TRBJ2-1; no firm D call. The germline gives CDR1 SGHRS, CDR2 YFSETQ. The CDR3 runs to 11 residues. V was clipped by 5 bases and J by 10 bases, with 10 bases between them. Here the CDR3 DNA reads TGCGCCAGCAGTTTTAATACAGAGCAGTTCTTC. Translated: CASSFNTEQFF.

This clonotype was counted at least ten times. This sequence joins TRBV20-1 and TRBJ1-1; D remains unclear. CDR1 is DFQATT, CDR2 SNEGSKA, per germline (reference sequence). With 6 bases removed from V and 3 bases from J, the gap between germline ends came to 11 bases. The CDR3 is 12 amino acids. CDR3 sequence reads: CSARRVYTEAFF. The CDR3 bases are TGCAGTGCCAGGAGGGTATACACTGAAGCTTTCTTT.

This clonotype was counted many times. V usage is TRBV5-1 and J usage is TRBJ2-3; D not certain. Trimming removed 3 bases at V and 3 bases at J, with 17 bases between. This CDR3 region has 16 residues. Germline CDR1 and CDR2: SGHRS and YFSETQ. This CDR3 is CASSSTDGRDTDTQYF. DNA of the CDR3: TGCGCCAGCAGCTCTACCGATGGCCGCGATACAGATACGCAGTATTTT.

Ten or more counts support this clonotype. The rearrangement links TRBV2 to TRBJ2-7; D is unresolved. CDR3 length equals 15 residues. Trimming took 3 bases from V and 4 from J, leaving 16 bases between them. Per germline, CDR1 SNHLY and CDR2 FYNNEI. The CDR3 bases are TGTGCCAGCAGTGAGAGGCTCCTAAAACTTTACGAGCAGTACTTC. Amino acids: CASSERLLKLYEQYF.